A single sample is the source of the 31 T cell receptor beta chains below, sequenced in a study of shared clonotypes between healthy human individuals. Here immunoSEQ multiplex PCR was the method, and the copy in TCRdb shows in-frame clones only, minus some. The sample has roughly 2,000,000 clones, around 96% seen once; the top ten hold under 1.5%. Only CD45RO-negative cells positively selected for CCR7 counted as naive CD8 cells, so terminally differentiated effector memory CD45RA+ cells were excluded. Material: naive CD8+ T cells sorted from blood. The receptors stem from a man aged 18-30 years in good health.

Notes on this clone: Other DNA sequences of this sample code for an identical CDR3. This chain links TRBV7-9 with TRBJ2-5; D perhaps matches TRBD1 (6 bases). The CDR3 runs to 13 residues. V was shortened by 3 bases and J by 1 base, with 6 bases between the two germline ends. Germline-derived CDR1 and CDR2 are SEHNR and FQNEAQ (reference sequence). CDR3 DNA: TGTGCCAGCAGCTTGGACAGCCAAGAGACCCAGTACTTC. Residues: CASSLDSQETQYF.

This chain links TRBV25-1 with TRBJ1-4; TRBD1 might be the D (6 bases). CDR1 is MGHDK and CDR2 is SYGVNS in the germline V gene. V was shortened by 4 bases and J by 13 bases, with 19 bases between the two germline ends. This CDR3 comprises 14 residues. CDR3 amino acids: CASSGWGGLGGLFF. Here the CDR3 DNA reads TGTGCCAGCAGTGGCTGGGGGGGGCTGGGGGGACTGTTTTTT. Full variable domain (outside the CDR3, taken from reference TRBV25-1 and TRBJ1-4): EADIYQTPRYLVIGTGKKITLECSQTMGHDKMYWYQQDPGMELHLIHYSYGVNSTEKGDLSSESTVSRIRTEHFPLTLESARPSHTSQYLCASSGWGGLGGLFFGSGTQLSVL.

This rearrangement joins TRBV27 to TRBJ2-1; 10 bases align to TRBD2. The CDR3 extends over 16 amino acids. In germline, CDR1 is MNHEY, CDR2 SMNVEV (reference sequence). The V gene end was trimmed by 7 bases and the J gene end by 3 bases; junction bases not matched to a gene: 9. The CDR3 sequence is CASTFSGGQIYNEQFF. The CDR3 DNA sequence: TGTGCCAGCACGTTTAGCGGGGGGCAAATCTACAATGAGCAGTTCTTC.

The V call is TRBV7-9, the J call TRBJ1-4, with 12 bases aligning to TRBD1. V lost 5 bases to trimming and J lost 8 bases; unmatched junction nucleotides: 6. CDR1 and CDR2 from the germline V gene are SEHNR and FQNEAQ (reference sequence). CDR3 length equals 15 residues. This CDR3 is CASSAGTGGEEKLFF. The CDR3 coding sequence is TGTGCCAGCAGCGCGGGGACAGGGGGCGAGGAAAAACTGTTTTTT.

The genes are TRBV19 and TRBJ1-1; D perhaps matches TRBD1 (5 bases). CDR3 length: 13 amino acids. The germline gives CDR1 LNHDA, CDR2 SQIVND (reference sequence). The germline V and J ends were trimmed by 5 bases and 5 bases, with 12 bases remaining between them. CDR3 loop: CASSLGEGTEAFF. The CDR3 coding sequence is TGTGCCAGTAGTTTGGGGGAAGGTACTGAAGCTTTCTTT.

The CDR3 DNA follows: TGTGCCAGCAGCTACACCGGGCCCACGGGCAATCAGCCCCAGCATTTT. Translation: CASSYTGPTGNQPQHF. The chain combines TRBV2 with TRBJ1-5; D gene ambiguous. The length of the CDR3 is 16 residues. From germline, CDR1 is SNHLY and CDR2 FYNNEI. The V and J ends lost 6 bases and 2 bases respectively, with 17 bases between them.

The rearrangement links TRBV4-3 to TRBJ2-1; D gene unclear. The germline gives CDR1 LGHNA, CDR2 YSLEER. The V and J ends lost 1 base and 8 bases respectively, with 12 bases between them. This CDR3 comprises 14 residues. The CDR3 protein is CASSQVPGLDEQFF. The CDR3 nucleotides are TGCGCCAGCAGCCAAGTACCCGGCTTGGATGAGCAGTTCTTC.

The chain joins TRBV5-1 to TRBJ1-1, with D uncertain. Germline assignment: CDR1 SGHRS and CDR2 YFSETQ. Trimming removed 7 bases from V and 5 bases from J, with 18 bases in between. This CDR3 is built from 14 residues. The CDR3 reads CASFYDSGGTEAFF. CDR3 sequence (DNA): TGCGCCAGCTTTTATGATTCCGGAGGAACTGAAGCTTTCTTT.

This chain connects TRBV6-5 to TRBJ1-6, with 8 bases matching TRBD1. V dropped 4 bases and J dropped 11; count of bases not matched to a gene: 10. The germline V gene encodes CDR1 MNHEY and CDR2 SVGAGI. CDR3 length: 15 residues. This CDR3 is CASSSMDRARTPLHF. The CDR3 coding sequence is TGTGCCAGCAGTTCGATGGACAGGGCGCGGACACCCCTCCACTTT.

This chain joins TRBV6-1 and TRBJ1-5, with TRBD1 as a possible D gene (5 bases). CDR1 and CDR2 (germline): MNHNS, SASEGT. The ends were cut back, 3 bases at V and 6 bases at J, with 9 bases in the middle. This CDR3 spans 13 amino acids. CDR3 sequence reads: CASSDFQGQPQHF. CDR3 coding DNA: TGTGCCAGCAGTGATTTTCAGGGTCAGCCCCAGCATTTT.

A remark on this clone: The sample holds other DNA sequences that translate to the same CDR3. The CDR3 sequence is CASSLGQPYEQYF. CDR3 nucleotides: TGTGCCAGCAGCTTGGGGCAGCCCTACGAGCAGTACTTC. V is TRBV7-2 and J is TRBJ2-7, with D possibly matching TRBD1 (5 bases). Trimming stripped 3 bases from V and 2 bases from J, with 8 bases between. Germline V gene data show CDR1 as SGHTA and CDR2 as FQGNSA. This CDR3 contains 13 residues. Drawing the rest from reference TRBV7-2 and TRBJ2-7, the complete variable domain is GAGVSQSPSNKVTEKGKDVELRCDPISGHTALYWYRQSLGQGLEFLIYFQGNSAPDKSGLPSDRFSAERTGGSVSTLTIQRTQQEDSAVYLCASSLGQPYEQYFGPGTRLTVT.

The CDR3 nucleotides read TGTGCCAGCAGCCCTGACGGGGCCGGGCAGCCCCAGCATTTT. Its protein is CASSPDGAGQPQHF. The chain combines TRBV6-5 with TRBJ1-5; weak D call: TRBD1 (5 bases). This CDR3 contains 14 residues. Trimming pared 6 bases from V and 7 bases from J, leaving 16 bases between. Germline V gives CDR1 MNHEY, CDR2 SVGAGI.

This chain joins TRBV6-5 and TRBJ1-1; D gene ambiguous. V lost 5 bases and J 2 bases, leaving 15 bases between the germline ends. CDR3 length: 15 residues. CDR1 is MNHEY and CDR2 is SVGAGI in the germline V gene. CDR3 sequence: CASSPLPEVNTEAFF. In DNA, the CDR3 is TGTGCCAGCAGTCCTCTCCCAGAGGTAAACACTGAAGCTTTCTTT.

V gene TRBV19 combines with J gene TRBJ2-2; 12 bases map to TRBD1. This CDR3 region has 17 residues. Unmatched junction bases numbered 9, after V lost 9 bases and J lost 1 base. Germline assignment: CDR1 LNHDA and CDR2 SQIVND (reference sequence). In DNA, the CDR3 is TGTGCCAGCCGGGGACAGGGGGCTATTCGGAACACCGGGGAGCTGTTTTTT. Amino acids: CASRGQGAIRNTGELFF.

This sequence joins TRBV7-2 and TRBJ2-7; 7 nucleotides match TRBD2. CDR3 length: 13 amino acids. J was trimmed by 7 bases and V by 5 bases; bases with no gene match: 8. Looked up from germline, CDR1 is SGHTA and CDR2 is FQGNSA. This CDR3 reads CASSPGGSGEQYF. The CDR3 nucleotides read TGTGCCAGCAGCCCCGGGGGGTCGGGAGAGCAGTACTTC.

The chain is built from TRBV30 and TRBJ2-2; 7 positions agree with TRBD2. The germline V gene has CDR1 GTSNPN and CDR2 SVGIG (reference sequence). The V segment lost 0 bases and the J segment 1 base; nucleotides outside the gene matches: 8. This CDR3 is 17 amino acids long. CDR3 DNA: TGTGCCTGGAGTGTAGATGGTAGCGGGTTGAACACCGGGGAGCTGTTTTTT. Translation: CAWSVDGSGLNTGELFF.

J is TRBJ2-2 and V is TRBV19; 7 positions match TRBD1. This CDR3 contains 16 residues. Looked up from germline, CDR1 is LNHDA and CDR2 is SQIVND (reference sequence). V dropped 4 bases and J dropped 4; count of bases not matched to a gene: 9. The CDR3 bases are TGTGCCAGTAGTAGTGGGACAGCCTCACCCACCGGGGAGCTGTTTTTT. Amino acids: CASSSGTASPTGELFF. Using reference TRBV19 and TRBJ2-2 for the parts outside the CDR3, the full variable domain is DGGITQSPKYLFRKEGQNVTLSCEQNLNHDAMYWYRQDPGQGLRLIYYSQIVNDFQKGDIAEGYSVSREKKESFPLTVTSAQKNPTAFYLCASSSGTASPTGELFFGEGSRLTVL.

The rearrangement joins TRBV2 to TRBJ2-5; D is perhaps TRBD2 (5 bases). Germline V gene lookup returns CDR1 SNHLY and CDR2 FYNNEI. Trimming left V 11 bases short and J 2 bases short, with 9 bases between. The CDR3 has 11 residues. CDR3 region: CAWGVQETQYF. CDR3 bases: TGTGCCTGGGGAGTACAAGAGACCCAGTACTTC.

The table lists this clone with a count of one. The chain couples TRBV7-9 to TRBJ2-7; 9 positions match TRBD2. The CDR3 spans 15 residues. Germline values: CDR1 SEHNR, CDR2 FQNEAQ (reference sequence). J lost 3 bases, V lost 3 bases, and 6 bases had no gene match. The CDR3: CASSFERGEFYEQYF. The CDR3 region has the DNA TGTGCCAGCAGCTTTGAGCGGGGGGAGTTCTACGAGCAGTACTTC.

Remarks on this clone: The identical CDR3 is also encoded by other nucleotide sequences in the sample. Here the CDR3 reads CASSLGFYEQYF. In nucleotides, the CDR3 is TGTGCCAGCAGCTTGGGGTTTTACGAGCAGTACTTC. The rearrangement links TRBV11-2 to TRBJ2-7; D uncertain. Trimming took 3 bases from V and 4 from J, leaving 7 bases between them. Germline V gene data show CDR1 as SGHAT and CDR2 as FQNNGV. The CDR3 extends over 12 amino acids.

Details on this clone: The sample holds other DNA sequences that translate to the same CDR3. The chain links TRBV6-5 to TRBJ1-1, with D uncertain. This CDR3 is 12 amino acids long. Trimming cost V 0 bases and J 5 bases, with 4 bases left between them. The V gene's germline CDR1 is MNHEY and CDR2 SVGAGI. The CDR3 DNA follows: TGTGCCAGCAGTTACTCGACGACTGAAGCTTTCTTT. It translates to CASSYSTTEAFF.

J is TRBJ2-1 and V is TRBV27, with TRBD2 as a possible D gene (5 bases). Germline V gene data show CDR1 as MNHEY and CDR2 as SMNVEV (reference sequence). Trimming stripped 2 bases from V and 12 bases from J, with 29 bases between. The CDR3 loop spans 18 amino acids. As DNA, the CDR3 is TGTGCCAGCAGTTTAGCCCCCACCGGGAAGGGCATCCGTAAAGGGCAGTTCTTC. Amino acids: CASSLAPTGKGIRKGQFF.

The V call is TRBV7-9, the J call TRBJ1-1, with no clear D. The V and J ends lost 5 bases and 0 bases respectively, with 19 bases between them. This CDR3 comprises 17 residues. Germline V gene sequence: CDR1 SEHNR, CDR2 FQNEAQ (reference sequence). The CDR3 here is CASSGVGGAAMNTEAFF. DNA for the CDR3: TGTGCCAGCAGCGGCGTTGGAGGCGCAGCTATGAACACTGAAGCTTTCTTT.

The chain joins TRBV2 to TRBJ1-6, with 7 bases identical to TRBD1. Germline V CDR1 and CDR2: SNHLY, FYNNEI. The CDR3 length is 17 residues. The junction had 19 bases not matched to a gene; V was cut back by 8 bases and J by 9 bases. CDR3 loop: CASRGGGLRDIGSPLHF. The CDR3 DNA sequence: TGTGCCAGCCGTGGAGGGGGCCTCCGGGACATCGGTTCACCCCTCCACTTT. The full variable domain, its missing parts supplied by reference TRBV2 and TRBJ1-6, is EPEVTQTPSHQVTQMGQEVILRCVPISNHLYFYWYRQILGQKVEFLVSFYNNEISEKSEIFDDQFSVERPDGSNFTLKIRSTKLEDSAMYFCASRGGGLRDIGSPLHFGNGTRLTVT.

The J gene is TRBJ2-1, the V gene TRBV7-9; D ambiguous. V lost 3 bases to trimming and J lost 2 bases, with 14 bases between them. Germline V gene data show CDR1 as SEHNR and CDR2 as FQNEAQ (reference sequence). This CDR3 is built from 16 residues. The CDR3, as DNA: TGTGCCAGCAGCTTCTTGGGCCCCCCAGCCTACAATGAGCAGTTCTTC. Protein product: CASSFLGPPAYNEQFF.

This chain uses TRBV13 with TRBJ1-4, with a weak D call TRBD1 (6 bases). Germline loops: CDR1 PRHDT, CDR2 FYEKMQ (reference sequence). The length of the CDR3 is 14 residues. Trimming shortened V by 6 bases and J by 6 bases, and 14 bases separated the two germline ends. CDR3 sequence: CASSLGGEYEKLFF. In nucleotides, the CDR3 is TGTGCCAGCAGTCTTGGGGGCGAGTATGAAAAACTGTTTTTT.

The V gene is TRBV11-2, the J gene TRBJ1-5; no reliable D call. Trimming took off 10 bases at V and 2 bases at J, with 21 bases between the two ends. Germline V gives CDR1 SGHAT, CDR2 FQNNGV. The CDR3 is made up of 16 amino acids. CDR3 DNA: TGTGCCACCAAACGGTGTTCGATGGTTGGCAATCAGCCCCAGCATTTT. Protein sequence: CATKRCSMVGNQPQHF.

The chain combines TRBV27 with TRBJ2-7; a possible D gene is TRBD2 (5 bases). Germline lookup yields CDR1 MNHEY and CDR2 SMNVEV (reference sequence). The CDR3 runs 14 residues. Trimming left V 0 bases short and J 3 bases short, with 9 bases between. DNA of the CDR3: TGTGCCAGCAGTTTATCGGACGGGATCTACGAGCAGTACTTC. It is translated as CASSLSDGIYEQYF.

This clone was recorded only once. J is TRBJ2-1 and V is TRBV11-3, with 7 bases identical to TRBD2. The CDR3 is 16 residues long. V lost 0 bases, J lost 7 bases, and 9 bases stayed unmatched. Germline V gives CDR1 SGHNT, CDR2 YENEEA. The DNA of the CDR3 is TGTGCCAGCAGCTTAGACGGAGGGAGGGTACGGAATGAGCAGTTCTTC. Its protein is CASSLDGGRVRNEQFF.

This chain connects TRBV7-8 to TRBJ1-5; no definite D call. CDR1 and CDR2 from the germline V gene are SGHVS and FQNEAQ. With 1 base removed from V and 5 bases from J, the gap between germline ends came to 15 bases. CDR3 length equals 16 residues. The DNA of the CDR3 is TGTGCCAGCAGCTTAGATGGGAGAGGTTCGGATCAGCCCCAGCATTTT. Protein sequence: CASSLDGRGSDQPQHF.

The chain recombines TRBV4-1 with TRBJ1-4; TRBD1 matches 7 bases. This CDR3 contains 14 residues. The J segment lost 4 bases and the V segment lost 4 bases, leaving 3 bases of the junction unmatched. Germline V lookup: CDR1 MGHRA, CDR2 YSYEKL. The CDR3 loop is CASSPRDSNEKLFF. DNA of the CDR3: TGCGCCAGCAGCCCCAGGGACAGTAATGAAAAACTGTTTTTT.